This TCR beta chain stems from a study of T-cell memory formation after mild COVID-19. This clonotype was detected only a few times. This CDR3 has 14 residues. Germline V gene lookup returns CDR1 SGHTA and CDR2 FQGNSA. The ends were cut back, 5 bases at V and 2 bases at J, with 13 bases in the middle. MiXCR, run by TCRdb on the 5' RACE reads, gives a single entry per CDR3 protein. The sample has about 440,000 distinct CDR3 sequences; 15% to 20% are singletons. The sequencing input was PBMCs or a T cell subset sorted from them (not recorded which). This clonotype originated in an adult woman who had mild COVID-19 (a few samples of this study predate the infection). Cell type and time point are not known. The gene calls are TRBV7-2 and TRBJ2-7; a weak D match, TRBD1 (7 bases). CDR3 bases: TGTGCCAGCAGCCCGGGGGACAGTCCCTACGAGCAGTACTTC. Protein sequence: CASSPGDSPYEQYF.